This T cell receptor beta chain was documented in a study of response to subunit inactivated influenza vaccine. Study findings and constraints: That few new T cells are recruited by each seasonal influenza vaccination was the authors' suggestion.

With V trimmed by 7 bases and J by 11 bases, 19 bases remained unmatched. There are 15 residues in the CDR3. Each CDR3 protein is one row after TCRdb ran MiXCR on the RT-PCR reads. Here the sample spans more than 700,000 distinct CDR3 sequences, around 20% being singletons. In this sample, this clonotype turned up a few times. Its antigen is undetermined. The chain combines TRBV12-3 or TRBV12-4 with TRBJ1-1; 7 bases align to TRBD1. Sequencing was performed on PBMCs from blood, taken more than 4 days after vaccination. The source is a man aged 45-65 years who received an inactivated influenza vaccine. CDR3 loop: CASTSGQVIPRIAFF. DNA of the CDR3: TGTGCCAGCACTTCCGGACAGGTTATCCCCCGGATTGCTTTCTTT.